This T cell receptor beta chain was sequenced in a study of radiation and T cells in renal cell carcinoma. TCRdb keeps only in-frame clones here, not all; method: immunoSEQ multiplex PCR. The sample records roughly 170,000 clones, about 88% being singletons. The germline V and J ends were trimmed by 0 bases and 9 bases, with 15 bases remaining between them. CDR3 length: 15 amino acids. Germline V gene sequence: CDR1 MGHRA, CDR2 YSYEKL. Stated time point: blood 4 weeks post-SBRT, at nephrectomy. As to treatment: 15 Gy SBRT to primary tumor, nephrectomy 4 weeks later. Nephrectomy followed 15 Gy stereotactic body radiation by 4 weeks. Clear cell pathology was present in this patient's renal cell carcinoma.

The rearrangement links TRBV4-1 to TRBJ1-5; D may be TRBD1 (6 bases). This sequence was found in a woman in her forties or fifties with renal cell carcinoma. This sample comprised blood, obtained from a patient whose treatment included radiotherapy and nephrectomy. The CDR3: CASSQERTALRPQHF. CDR3 nucleotides: TGCGCCAGCAGCCAAGAACGGACAGCCCTGCGGCCCCAGCATTTT.